This T cell receptor beta chain comes out of a study of Ad26.COV2.S vaccination and SARS-CoV-2 variants. Across the study: By the intramuscular route, Ad26.COV2.S was given once, or twice 56 days apart.

Whole-study findings and limits: Placebo recipients trailed vaccine recipients in spike-specific TCR breadth.

About this clone itself: Its antigen is currently unknown.

The CDR3 sequence is 11 residues long. The V and J ends lost 5 bases and 6 bases respectively, with 9 bases between them. Per the germline V gene, CDR1 is SGDLS and CDR2 is YYNGEE. Treatment: over 15 received Ad26.COV2.S at low or high dose, single or two shots; 5 received placebo; per-sample allocation not given. The investigators took samples on day 63 after the first vaccine or placebo injection. TCRdb keeps only in-frame clones here, not all; method: immunoSEQ multiplex PCR. The sample consists of a few hundred thousand clones, around 87% of them appearing once. The sample consisted of peripheral blood, taken in a trial of Ad26.COV2.S vaccine versus placebo. The clonotype was recovered from a person between 18 and 60 years old who received the Ad26.COV2.S COVID-19 vaccine or a placebo. The chain combines TRBV9 with TRBJ2-7; D is perhaps TRBD2 (6 bases). DNA of the CDR3: TGTGCCAGCAGTTTGGAGGGCGAGCAGTACTTC. The encoded protein is CASSLEGEQYF. Looking up the rest from reference TRBV9 and TRBJ2-7 gives the full variable domain: DSGVTQTPKHLITATGQRVTLRCSPRSGDLSVYWYQQSLDQGLQFLIQYYNGEERAKGNILERFSAQQFPDLHSELNLSSLELGDSALYFCASSLEGEQYFGPGTRLTVT.